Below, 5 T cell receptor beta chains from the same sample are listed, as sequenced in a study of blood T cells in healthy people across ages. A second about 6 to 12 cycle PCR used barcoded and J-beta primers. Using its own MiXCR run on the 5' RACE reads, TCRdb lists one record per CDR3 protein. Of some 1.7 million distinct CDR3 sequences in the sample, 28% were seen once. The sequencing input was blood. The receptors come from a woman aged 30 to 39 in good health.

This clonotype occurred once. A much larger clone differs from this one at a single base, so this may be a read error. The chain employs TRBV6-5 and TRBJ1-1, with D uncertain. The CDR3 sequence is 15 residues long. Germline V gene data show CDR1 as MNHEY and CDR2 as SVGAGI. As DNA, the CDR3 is TGTGCCTGCAGTTACTCCTGGACTCTTAACACTGAAGCTTTCTTT. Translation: CACSYSWTLNTEAFF.

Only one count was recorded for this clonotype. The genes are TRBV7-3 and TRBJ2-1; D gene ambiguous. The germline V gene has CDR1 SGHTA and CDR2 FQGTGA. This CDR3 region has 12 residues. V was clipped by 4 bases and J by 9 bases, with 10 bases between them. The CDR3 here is CASSSLVGEQFF. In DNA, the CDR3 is TGTGCCAGCAGCTCCCTGGTAGGTGAGCAGTTCTTC.

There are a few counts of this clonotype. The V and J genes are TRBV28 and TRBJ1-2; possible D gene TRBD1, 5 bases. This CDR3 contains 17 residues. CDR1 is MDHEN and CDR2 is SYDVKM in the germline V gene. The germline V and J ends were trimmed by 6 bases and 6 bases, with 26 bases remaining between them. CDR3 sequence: CASSRVYRDSLRNGYTF. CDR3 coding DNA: TGTGCCAGCAGCCGAGTCTACCGGGACTCGCTCAGGAATGGCTACACCTTC.

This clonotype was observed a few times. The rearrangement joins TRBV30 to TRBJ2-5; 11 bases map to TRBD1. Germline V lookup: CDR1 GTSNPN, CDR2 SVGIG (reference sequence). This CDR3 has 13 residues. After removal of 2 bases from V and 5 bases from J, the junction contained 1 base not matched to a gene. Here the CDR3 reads CAWSRTGGETQYF. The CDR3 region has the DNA TGTGCCTGGAGTCGGACAGGGGGCGAGACCCAGTACTTC.

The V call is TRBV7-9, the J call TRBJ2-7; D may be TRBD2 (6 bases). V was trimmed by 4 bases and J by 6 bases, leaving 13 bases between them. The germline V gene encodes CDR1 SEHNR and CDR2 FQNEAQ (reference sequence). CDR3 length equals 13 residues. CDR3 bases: TGTGCCAGCAGCTCAGGAGGGCGGGTCGAGCAGTACTTC. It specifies CASSSGGRVEQYF.